According to its frequency, the clone carrying this T cell receptor (beta chain) is medium-sized. Its target is unknown. Each sample's input was 250 to 300 ng genomic DNA, some 40,000 genome equivalents. The CDR3 consists of 14 residues. Germline CDR1 and CDR2: GTSNPN and SVGIG (reference sequence). TRB rearrangements were amplified by touch-down multiplex PCR with mixed TRB-A/B primers. TCRdb re-called the multiplex PCR reads and gives one entry per CDR3 protein, without DNA. This table lists 3,400 or so distinct CDR3 sequences. This specimen belongs to a study of T cell clusters in autoimmune cytopenias. Study details: The median distinct TRB clonotype count was a few thousand per sample, from a median roughly 50,000 reads. General study points: TRB repertoire shifts in secondary cytopenia and chronic lymphocytic leukemia mostly reflected lymphoma, not autoimmunity. Active autoimmune hepatitis patients had roughly 2.9-fold fewer exclusive TRB clusters than healthy donors.

The source is a human donor with an autoimmune cytopenia, with autoimmune hepatitis or in good health (not recorded which). The sequencing input was peripheral blood. The chain joins TRBV30 to TRBJ2-7; TCRdb reports TRBD2, a call that lacks DNA to check it against. CDR3 sequence reads: CAWKTSGSSYEQYF.